This entry describes one T cell receptor (beta chain). The antigen is unknown. These data come from a study of T cell responses to AZD1222 COVID-19 vaccine. The repertoire was sequenced with immunoSEQ multiplex PCR; TCRdb's copy has only in-frame clones and lacks some. The sample has about 140,000 clones; more than 90% are singletons. Notes on the study in general: Dominant at 160-218 and 743-854, vaccine-associated CD4 TCRs also spanned spike. Among spike-specific TCRs, nearly half reportedly target unmutated variant regions. Among AZD1222 vaccinees, only six were seropositive at baseline.

Germline CDR1 is SQVTM and CDR2 is ANQGSEA. V lost 0 bases, J lost 4 bases, and 16 bases lay in between. The CDR3 has 15 residues. The origin of this receptor is an adult in good health. The chain combines TRBV29-1 with TRBJ2-7; D possibly corresponds to TRBD2 (6 bases). Here the sequenced sample was peripheral blood, taken on day 0 of AZD1222 vaccination. The CDR3 sequence: CSVEDRGTRVYEQYF. The DNA of the CDR3 is TGCAGCGTTGAAGATCGGGGGACCCGGGTATACGAGCAGTACTTC.